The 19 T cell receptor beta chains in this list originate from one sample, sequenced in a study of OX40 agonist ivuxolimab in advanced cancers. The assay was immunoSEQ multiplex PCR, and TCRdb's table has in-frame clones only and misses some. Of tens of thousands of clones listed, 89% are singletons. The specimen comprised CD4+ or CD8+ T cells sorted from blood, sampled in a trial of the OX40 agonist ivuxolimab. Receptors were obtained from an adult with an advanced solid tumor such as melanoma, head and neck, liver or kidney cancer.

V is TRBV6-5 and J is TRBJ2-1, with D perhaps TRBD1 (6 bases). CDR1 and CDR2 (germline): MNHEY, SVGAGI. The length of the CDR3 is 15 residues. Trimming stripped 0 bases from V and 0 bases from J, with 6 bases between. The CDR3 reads CASSYSGGSYNEQFF. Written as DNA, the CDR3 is TGTGCCAGCAGTTACTCAGGGGGCTCCTACAATGAGCAGTTCTTC.

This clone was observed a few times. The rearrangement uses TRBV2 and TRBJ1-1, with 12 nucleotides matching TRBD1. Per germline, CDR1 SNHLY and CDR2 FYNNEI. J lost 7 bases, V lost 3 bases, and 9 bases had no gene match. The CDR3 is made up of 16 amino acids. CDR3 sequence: CASSDSGTGGAGEAFF. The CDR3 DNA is TGTGCCAGCAGTGATTCCGGGACAGGGGGCGCGGGTGAAGCTTTCTTT.

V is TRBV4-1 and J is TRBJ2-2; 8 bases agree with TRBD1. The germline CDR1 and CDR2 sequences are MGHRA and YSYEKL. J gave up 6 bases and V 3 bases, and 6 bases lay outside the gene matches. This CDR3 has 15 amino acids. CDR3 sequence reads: CASSQRQGSPGELFF. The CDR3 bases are TGCGCCAGCAGCCAGAGACAGGGGTCCCCCGGGGAGCTGTTTTTT.

The CDR3 coding sequence is TGCAGCGTTGTCACAGACTATGGCTACACCTTC. It codes for CSVVTDYGYTF. V and J are TRBV29-1 and TRBJ1-2; unclear D gene. V was cut by 4 bases and J by 3 bases, with 6 bases left in between. The CDR3 runs to 11 residues. Germline assignment: CDR1 SQVTM and CDR2 ANQGSEA.

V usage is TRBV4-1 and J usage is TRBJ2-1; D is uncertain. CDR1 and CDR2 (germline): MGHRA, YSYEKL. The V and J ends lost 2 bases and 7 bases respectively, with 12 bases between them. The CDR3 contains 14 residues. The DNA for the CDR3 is TGCGCCAGCAGCCAATTCATCACCCCTAATGAGCAGTTCTTC. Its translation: CASSQFITPNEQFF.

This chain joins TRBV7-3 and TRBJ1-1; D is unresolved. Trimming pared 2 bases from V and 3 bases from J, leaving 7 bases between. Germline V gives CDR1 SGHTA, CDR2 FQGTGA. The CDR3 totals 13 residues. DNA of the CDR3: TGTGCCAGCAGCTTAGCATTGCACACTGAAGCTTTCTTT. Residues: CASSLALHTEAFF.

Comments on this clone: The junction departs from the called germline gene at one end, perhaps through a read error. The CDR3 is CSTGTSGNAYDEQFF. For the CDR3, the DNA is TGCAGCACTGGGACTAGCGGAAATGCCTACGATGAGCAGTTCTTC. V is TRBV29-1 and J is TRBJ2-1, with 11 positions matching TRBD2. This CDR3 spans 15 amino acids. Germline V gene lookup returns CDR1 SQVTM and CDR2 ANQGSEA.

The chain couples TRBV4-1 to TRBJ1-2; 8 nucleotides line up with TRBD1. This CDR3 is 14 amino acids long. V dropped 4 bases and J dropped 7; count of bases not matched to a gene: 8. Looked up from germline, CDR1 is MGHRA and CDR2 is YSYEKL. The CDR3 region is CASSPLRGLGGYTF. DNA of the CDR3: TGCGCCAGCAGCCCCCTCAGGGGGCTTGGTGGCTACACCTTC.

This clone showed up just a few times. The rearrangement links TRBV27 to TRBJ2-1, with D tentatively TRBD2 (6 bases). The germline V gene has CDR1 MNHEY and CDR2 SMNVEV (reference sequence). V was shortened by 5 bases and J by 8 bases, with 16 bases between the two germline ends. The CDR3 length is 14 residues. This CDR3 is CASSQDPGGDEQFF. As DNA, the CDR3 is TGTGCCAGCAGTCAGGACCCCGGCGGGGATGAGCAGTTCTTC.

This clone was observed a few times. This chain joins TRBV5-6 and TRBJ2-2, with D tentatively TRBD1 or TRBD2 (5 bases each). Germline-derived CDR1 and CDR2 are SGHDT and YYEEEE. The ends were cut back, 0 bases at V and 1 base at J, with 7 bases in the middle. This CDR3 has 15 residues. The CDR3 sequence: CASSLGGVNTGELFF. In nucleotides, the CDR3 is TGTGCCAGCAGCTTGGGAGGGGTGAACACCGGGGAGCTGTTTTTT. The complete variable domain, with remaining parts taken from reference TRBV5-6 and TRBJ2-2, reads DAGVTQSPTHLIKTRGQQVTLRCSPKSGHDTVSWYQQALGQGPQFIFQYYEEEERQRGNFPDRFSGHQFPNYSSELNVNALLLGDSALYLCASSLGGVNTGELFFGEGSRLTVL.

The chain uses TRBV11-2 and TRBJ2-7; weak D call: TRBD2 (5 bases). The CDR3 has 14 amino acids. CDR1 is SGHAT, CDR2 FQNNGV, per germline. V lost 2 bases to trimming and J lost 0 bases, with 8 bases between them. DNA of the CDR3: TGTGCCAGCAGCTTATCTGGGAGCTCCTACGAGCAGTACGTC. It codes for CASSLSGSSYEQYV.

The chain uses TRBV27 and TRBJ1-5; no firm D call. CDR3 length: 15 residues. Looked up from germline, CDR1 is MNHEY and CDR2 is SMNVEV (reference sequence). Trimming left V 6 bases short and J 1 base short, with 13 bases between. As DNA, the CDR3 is TGTGCCAGCAGGTCTACCTGGCAGAGCAATCAGCCCCAGCATTTT. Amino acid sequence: CASRSTWQSNQPQHF.

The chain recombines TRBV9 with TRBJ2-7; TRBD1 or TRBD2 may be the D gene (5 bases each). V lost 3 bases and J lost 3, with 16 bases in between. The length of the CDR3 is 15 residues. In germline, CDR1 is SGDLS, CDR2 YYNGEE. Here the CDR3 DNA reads TGTGCCAGCAGCGGACTCCAGGGAGCGGACTACGAGCAGTACTTC. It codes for CASSGLQGADYEQYF.

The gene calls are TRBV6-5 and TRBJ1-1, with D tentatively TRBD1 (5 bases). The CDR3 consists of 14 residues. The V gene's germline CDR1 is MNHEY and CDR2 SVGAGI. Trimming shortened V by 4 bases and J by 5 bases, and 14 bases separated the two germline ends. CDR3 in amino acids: CASSLGRGGTEAFF. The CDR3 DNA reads TGTGCCAGCAGTTTGGGTCGGGGGGGTACTGAAGCTTTCTTT.

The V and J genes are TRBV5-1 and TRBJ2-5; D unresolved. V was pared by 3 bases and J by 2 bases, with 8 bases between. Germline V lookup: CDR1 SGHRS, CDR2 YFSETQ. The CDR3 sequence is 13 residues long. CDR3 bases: TGCGCCAGCAGCTCGGACCAGCAAGAGACCCAGTACTTC. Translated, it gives CASSSDQQETQYF.

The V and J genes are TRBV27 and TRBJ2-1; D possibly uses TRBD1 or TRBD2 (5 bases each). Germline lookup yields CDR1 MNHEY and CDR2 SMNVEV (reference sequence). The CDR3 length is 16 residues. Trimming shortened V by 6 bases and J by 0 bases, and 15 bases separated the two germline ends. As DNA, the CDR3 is TGTGCCAGCAGAAACTTGGGGGTCAGCTCCTACAATGAGCAGTTCTTC. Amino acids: CASRNLGVSSYNEQFF.

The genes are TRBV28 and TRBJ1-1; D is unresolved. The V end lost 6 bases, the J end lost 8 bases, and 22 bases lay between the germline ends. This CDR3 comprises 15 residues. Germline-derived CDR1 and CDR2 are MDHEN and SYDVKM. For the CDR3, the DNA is TGTGCCAGCAGCCGTAGAGAGGACGGCCAATTGGAAGCTTTCTTT. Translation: CASSRREDGQLEAFF.

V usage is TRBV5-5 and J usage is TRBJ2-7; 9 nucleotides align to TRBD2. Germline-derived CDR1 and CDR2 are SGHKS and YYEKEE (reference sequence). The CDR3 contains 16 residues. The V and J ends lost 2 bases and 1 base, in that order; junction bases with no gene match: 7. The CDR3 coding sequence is TGTGCCAGCAGCTTTGGACTAGCGCACACATCCTACGAGCAGTACGTC. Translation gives CASSFGLAHTSYEQYV.

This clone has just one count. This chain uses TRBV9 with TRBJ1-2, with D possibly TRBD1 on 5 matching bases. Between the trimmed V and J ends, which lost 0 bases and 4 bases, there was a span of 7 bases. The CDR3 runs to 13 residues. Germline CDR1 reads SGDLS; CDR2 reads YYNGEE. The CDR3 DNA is TGTGCCAGCAGCGTAGCAGGGACCTATGGCTACACCTTC. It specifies CASSVAGTYGYTF.